This is a list of T cell receptor beta chains from one sample in a study of T cells in Graves' hyperthyroidism and ophthalmopathy. TCRdb re-called the multiplex PCR reads with MiXCR, one entry per CDR3 protein. The sample holds 130,000 to 150,000 distinct CDR3 sequences; roughly a fifth are singletons and the top ten take roughly 73%. Sequencing input: blood. These receptors all come from a woman in her fifties or sixties with Graves' hyperthyroidism that later progressed to Graves' ophthalmopathy. The CDR3 runs from the conserved cysteine through the conserved F or W. The order of the fields is D gene, J gene, V gene, clone size, CDR3 DNA, CDR3 protein. D genes are given only for firm matches. The size field is filled for only some rows; it gives once, few, many or a size class.

>.|TRBJ2-7|TRBV12-3/TRBV12-4|many
TGTGCCAGCAGTCGAAATTACGAGCAGTACTTC
CASSRNYEQYF
>.|TRBJ2-7|TRBV27|.
TGTGCCAGCAGTTTGTTCGACAGTTGCGAGCAGTACTTC
CASSLFDSCEQYF
>.|TRBJ2-7|TRBV29-1|many
TGCAGCGCATCGGCCGGGTACGAGCAGTACTTC
CSASAGYEQYF
>.|TRBJ1-2|TRBV5-1|.
TGCGCCAGCAGCTTGGTCGGGGGCGACGGCTACACCTTC
CASSLVGGDGYTF
>TRBD2|TRBJ2-5|TRBV28|many
TGTGCCAGCAGTACCCGCGGGAGGACGGAGACCCAGTACTTC
CASSTRGRTETQYF
>.|TRBJ1-1|TRBV11-2|many
TGTGCCAGCAGCTCGACTTATAATCAAGCTTTCTTT
CASSSTYNQAFF
>.|TRBJ2-1|TRBV6-2/TRBV6-3|many
TGTGCCAGCAGCAGTGGGACCAGCCAGGCCAATGAGCAGTTCTTC
CASSSGTSQANEQFF
>.|TRBJ1-1|TRBV12-3/TRBV12-4|many
TGTGCCAGCAGGCGGACAAGGAACACTGAAGCTTTCTTT
CASRRTRNTEAFF
>TRBD1|TRBJ2-7|TRBV5-1|.
TGCGCCAGCAGCTTGGCTCCGACCGGGACAGGGACCTCCTACGAGCAGTACTTC
CASSLAPTGTGTSYEQYF
>.|TRBJ1-1|TRBV28|.
TGTGCCAGCATAGAGGGCCTGAACACTGAAGCTTTCTTT
CASIEGLNTEAFF
>.|TRBJ2-5|TRBV12-3/TRBV12-4|many
TGTGCCAGCAGTTTTGCGAGAAAAGAGACCCAGTACTTC
CASSFARKETQYF
>.|TRBJ1-2|TRBV2|.
TGTGCCAGCAGCCACGACCGAACTTCATATGGCTACACCTTC
CASSHDRTSYGYTF
>.|TRBJ2-7|TRBV6-5|once
TGTGCCAGCAGCTCTCGGAGGCTAGCCGCCTACGAGCAGTACTTC
CASSSRRLAAYEQYF
>.|TRBJ1-5|TRBV28|many
TGTGCCAGCAGTTTGGGGGGCTCTAGCAATCAGCCCCAGCATTTT
CASSLGGSSNQPQHF
>TRBD2|TRBJ2-2|TRBV6-5|few
TGTGCCAGCAGTTACGCCCAGACTAGCGGGAGGAGTAACACCGGGGAGCTGTTTTTT
CASSYAQTSGRSNTGELFF
>.|TRBJ2-1|TRBV6-5|.
TGTGCCAGCAGTTACCTGACGCGGGGGCTAAACAATGAGCAGTTCTTC
CASSYLTRGLNNEQFF
>TRBD1|TRBJ1-5|TRBV5-5|few
TGTGCCAGCAGCCCGACAGGGGGCGCGACTCAGCCCCAGCATTTT
CASSPTGGATQPQHF
>TRBD1|TRBJ2-5|TRBV28|many
TGTGCCAGCAGTACAGGGGGCGGGGGAGAGACCCAGTACTTC
CASSTGGGGETQYF
>.|TRBJ1-1|TRBV5-1|.
TGCGCCAGCAGCCCAGAACCAATAAACACTGAAGCTTTCTTT
CASSPEPINTEAFF
>.|TRBJ2-4|TRBV3-1|many
TGTGCCAGCAGCCAAGGGGGGAACATTCAGTACTTC
CASSQGGNIQYF
>.|TRBJ1-2|TRBV5-1|few
TGCGCCAGCAGCTTGGACAGCAACTATGGCTACACCTTC
CASSLDSNYGYTF
>TRBD2|TRBJ2-7|TRBV5-1|many
TGCGCCAGCAGTACGGGAGGGTCCTACGAGCAGTACTTC
CASSTGGSYEQYF
>TRBD2|TRBJ2-3|TRBV15|.
TGTGCCACCAGCTCGTACGGGACTAGCGGCATTATGGATACGCAGTATTTT
CATSSYGTSGIMDTQYF
>TRBD1|TRBJ1-2|TRBV3-1|many
TGTGCCAGCAGCCGGGACAGCTACTATGGCTACACCTTC
CASSRDSYYGYTF
>.|TRBJ2-5|TRBV7-2|many
TGTGCCAGCAGCTCCCAAGCTCGGTTCGAGACCCAGTACTTC
CASSSQARFETQYF
>.|TRBJ2-7|TRBV6-2/TRBV6-3|few
TGTGCCAGCAGTTACTCTCAGGCCAGACCCTACGAGCAGTACTTC
CASSYSQARPYEQYF
>.|TRBJ1-1|TRBV12-3/TRBV12-4|many
TGTGCCAGCAGTTTATATCCGAACACTGAAGCTTTCTTT
CASSLYPNTEAFF
>.|TRBJ2-3|TRBV20-1|many
TGCAGTGCTTTTCCGGGACAGGGGGTACTAGCGGGGGCAGATACGCAGTATTTT
CSAFPGQGVLAGADTQYF
>.|TRBJ2-1|TRBV6-1|many
TGTGCCAGCTATCCGGGGGTACCCTACAATGAGCAGTTCTTC
CASYPGVPYNEQFF
>.|TRBJ1-1|TRBV20-1|.
TGCAGTGCTAGAGATATGGGGGACACTGAAGCTTTCTTT
CSARDMGDTEAFF
>.|TRBJ2-3|TRBV18|.
TGTGCCAGCTCAAAAGATACGCAGTATTTT
CASSKDTQYF
>.|TRBJ1-4|TRBV20-1|many
TGCAGTGCTAGTCGGCAGACTAATGAAAAACTGTTTTTT
CSASRQTNEKLFF
>TRBD2|TRBJ2-1|TRBV30|many
TGTGCCTGGAGTGTATTGTTAGCGGGAAGCAATGAGCAGTTCTTC
CAWSVLLAGSNEQFF
>TRBD2|TRBJ2-5|TRBV9|few
TGTGCCAGCAGCACCTCAGCGGGAGGGCCACAAGAGACCCAGTACTTC
CASSTSAGGPQETQYF
>.|TRBJ1-2|TRBV5-1|few
TGCGCCAGCAGCTTACGTGTTGGAGGAGAGGGGGGCTACACCTTC
CASSLRVGGEGGYTF
>.|TRBJ1-1|TRBV28|many
TGTGCCAGCAAGGACGGCAGACAGAACACTGAAGCTTTCTTT
CASKDGRQNTEAFF
>.|TRBJ2-1|TRBV12-3/TRBV12-4|few
TGTGCCAGCAGTAACAGCTCCTACAATGAGCAGTTCTTC
CASSNSSYNEQFF
>TRBD1|TRBJ1-1|TRBV28|.
TGTGCCAGCAGTCTCCGCCTCGGACAGGGGGGGAACACTGAAGCTTTCTTT
CASSLRLGQGGNTEAFF
>TRBD1|TRBJ2-7|TRBV11-2|.
TGTGCCAGCAGACCTCAGGGGGCGAACGAGCAGTACTTC
CASRPQGANEQYF
>TRBD2|TRBJ2-1|TRBV28|.
TGTGCCAGCAGGTCCGGGACTAGCCTCCTTGAGCAGTTCTTC
CASRSGTSLLEQFF
>.|TRBJ1-5|TRBV6-1|many
TGTGCCAGCACACAAGGGGGTCTCCAGCCCCAGCATTTT
CASTQGGLQPQHF
>TRBD1|TRBJ2-7|TRBV5-6|many
TGTGCCAGCAGCGCAACCGACAGGGATGCCTACGAGCAGTACTTC
CASSATDRDAYEQYF
>TRBD2|TRBJ2-1|TRBV25-1|.
TGTGCCAGCAGTGTCGACCTAGCGGGAGGGATCTCCTACAATGAGCAGTTCTTC
CASSVDLAGGISYNEQFF
>TRBD1|TRBJ2-1|TRBV6-1|many
TGTGCCAGCAGTGCCTCCGGGACAGGGGGAAGGGAGCAGTTCTTC
CASSASGTGGREQFF
>.|TRBJ1-1|TRBV18|many
TGTGCCAGCTCACCAATGGGGGCCACGAACACTGAAGCTTTCTTT
CASSPMGATNTEAFF
>.|TRBJ2-1|TRBV12-5|few
TGTGCTAGTGGCCCGGGACTCGGGGATGAGCAGTTCTTC
CASGPGLGDEQFF
>.|TRBJ2-7|TRBV4-1|many
TGCGCCAGCAGCCAGGATCCCGACCCGCCCTACGAGCAGTACTTC
CASSQDPDPPYEQYF
>TRBD1|TRBJ2-4|TRBV2|many
TGTGCCAGCAGTGAAGCAGTTGGCAGGGGGCAAACCAAAAACATTCAGTACTTC
CASSEAVGRGQTKNIQYF
>.|TRBJ1-5|TRBV11-2|many
TGTGCCAGCAGCCCCTTCTTGCGGGATCAGCCCCAGCATTTT
CASSPFLRDQPQHF
>TRBD1|TRBJ2-1|TRBV5-4|.
TGTGCCAGCAGCAAACAGGGGATGGGGTACAATGAGCAGTTCTTC
CASSKQGMGYNEQFF
>.|TRBJ1-5|TRBV3-1|.
TGTGCCAGCTCAAAAGGAGCTGGTAGCAATCAGCCCCAGCATTTT
CASSKGAGSNQPQHF